The rows below give T cell receptor beta chains drawn from one sample of a study of blood T cell repertoires in COVID-19. The protocol was immunoSEQ multiplex PCR, while the TCRdb copy is restricted to in-frame clones and leaves out a portion. The sample contains some 39,000 clones, 65% to 90% of which appear only once. Sample: peripheral blood. These receptor sequences come from a man in his forties or fifties with active COVID-19. The CDR3 runs from the conserved cysteine through the conserved F or W. Each record gives: J gene, D gene, V gene, CDR3 length, clone size, CDR3 DNA, CDR3 protein. The D gene is left open where the match is weak. Only part of the rows carry a size: once, few, many, or a class if the clone is expanded.

J gene: TRBJ2-7; D gene: -; V gene: TRBV27; CDR3 length: 15; clone size: -; CDR3 DNA: TGTGCCAGCAGTTTACGAGGGACACCGGCTTACGAGCAGTACTTC; CDR3 protein: CASSLRGTPAYEQYF
J gene: TRBJ2-1; D gene: TRBD2; V gene: TRBV29-1; CDR3 length: 15; clone size: -; CDR3 DNA: TGCAGCGTTTCCAAGGGACTAGCGGGACGGAATGAGCAGTTCTTC; CDR3 protein: CSVSKGLAGRNEQFF
J gene: TRBJ2-7; D gene: TRBD2; V gene: TRBV5-1; CDR3 length: 16; clone size: -; CDR3 DNA: TGCGCCAGCAGCTTCGAGAGCGGGAGCCGGGGCTACGAGCAGTACTTC; CDR3 protein: CASSFESGSRGYEQYF
J gene: TRBJ2-5; D gene: -; V gene: TRBV27; CDR3 length: 15; clone size: -; CDR3 DNA: TGTGCCAGCAGTTTTACCCGTAAGCCTCAAGAGACCCAGTACTTC; CDR3 protein: CASSFTRKPQETQYF
J gene: TRBJ2-1; D gene: -; V gene: TRBV27; CDR3 length: 14; clone size: -; CDR3 DNA: TGTGCCAGCAGTTCCCTAGGGACTTACAATGAGCAGTTCTTC; CDR3 protein: CASSSLGTYNEQFF
J gene: TRBJ1-6; D gene: -; V gene: TRBV4-2; CDR3 length: 17; clone size: -; CDR3 DNA: TGTGCCAGCAGCCAGCCACAGGGAAGTGAAAGCAATTCACCCCTCCACTTT; CDR3 protein: CASSQPQGSESNSPLHF
J gene: TRBJ1-5; D gene: TRBD1; V gene: TRBV2; CDR3 length: 16; clone size: -; CDR3 DNA: TGTGCCAGCAGGGTGATAGGGGGCGACGGCAATCAGCCCCAGCATTTT; CDR3 protein: CASRVIGGDGNQPQHF
J gene: TRBJ2-3; D gene: -; V gene: TRBV3-1/TRBV3-2; CDR3 length: 16; clone size: few; CDR3 DNA: TGTGCCAGCAGCCAAGATCCAGGGTACAGCACAGATACGCAGTATTTT; CDR3 protein: CASSQDPGYSTDTQYF
J gene: TRBJ2-7; D gene: -; V gene: TRBV7-9; CDR3 length: 14; clone size: -; CDR3 DNA: TGTGCCAGCAGCGGAACAGTGAGCTCCTACGAGCAGTACTTC; CDR3 protein: CASSGTVSSYEQYF
J gene: TRBJ2-7; D gene: TRBD2; V gene: TRBV6-2/TRBV6-3; CDR3 length: 16; clone size: -; CDR3 DNA: TGTGCCAGCAGTTCCTCGACTAGCGGGGGGCCCTACGAGCAGTACTTC; CDR3 protein: CASSSSTSGGPYEQYF
J gene: TRBJ1-1; D gene: -; V gene: TRBV30; CDR3 length: 17; clone size: -; CDR3 DNA: TGTGCCTGGAGGCGTCGAGTAGGGGACAAAAATATGGCTGAAGCTTTCTTT; CDR3 protein: CAWRRRVGDKNMAEAFF
J gene: TRBJ2-5; D gene: TRBD1; V gene: TRBV10-3; CDR3 length: 14; clone size: -; CDR3 DNA: TGTGCCATCAGATCGGACAGGGACGACGAGACCCAGTACTTC; CDR3 protein: CAIRSDRDDETQYF
J gene: TRBJ2-1; D gene: -; V gene: TRBV5-6; CDR3 length: 12; clone size: -; CDR3 DNA: TGTGCCAGCAGCTGGGACTTAGATGAGCAGTTCTTC; CDR3 protein: CASSWDLDEQFF
J gene: TRBJ2-4; D gene: -; V gene: TRBV13; CDR3 length: 16; clone size: -; CDR3 DNA: TGTGCCAGCAGCCCAGGACCGGGATTGCCCGGAAACATTCAGTACTTC; CDR3 protein: CASSPGPGLPGNIQYF
J gene: TRBJ1-2; D gene: -; V gene: TRBV28; CDR3 length: 14; clone size: -; CDR3 DNA: TGTGCCAGCAGTTTAAATGGGGCAGGCTATGGCTACACCTTC; CDR3 protein: CASSLNGAGYGYTF
J gene: TRBJ2-1; D gene: -; V gene: TRBV6-4; CDR3 length: 13; clone size: -; CDR3 DNA: TGTGCCAGCAGCCCGGACTTGTACAATGAGCAGTTCTTC; CDR3 protein: CASSPDLYNEQFF
J gene: TRBJ1-1; D gene: -; V gene: TRBV28; CDR3 length: 12; clone size: -; CDR3 DNA: TGTGCCAGCAGGGACAGGAACACTGAAGCTTTCTTT; CDR3 protein: CASRDRNTEAFF
J gene: TRBJ2-1; D gene: TRBD2; V gene: TRBV5-1; CDR3 length: 18; clone size: -; CDR3 DNA: TGCGCCAGTACCTATGGACTAGCGGGAGGGTTTACCCACAATGAGCAGTTCTTC; CDR3 protein: CASTYGLAGGFTHNEQFF
J gene: TRBJ1-5; D gene: TRBD1; V gene: TRBV5-6; CDR3 length: 13; clone size: -; CDR3 DNA: TGTGCCAGCAGTAAGGGGGCCGGTAAGCCCCAGCATTTT; CDR3 protein: CASSKGAGKPQHF
J gene: TRBJ1-1; D gene: -; V gene: TRBV5-6; CDR3 length: 14; clone size: -; CDR3 DNA: TGTGCCAGCAGCCCAGGTGCGGGGGGCACTGAAGCTTTCTTT; CDR3 protein: CASSPGAGGTEAFF
J gene: TRBJ2-7; D gene: TRBD2; V gene: TRBV5-1; CDR3 length: 14; clone size: -; CDR3 DNA: TGCGCCAGCAGTTCGACTAGCGCCGCCTACGAGCAGTACTTC; CDR3 protein: CASSSTSAAYEQYF
J gene: TRBJ1-3; D gene: -; V gene: TRBV27; CDR3 length: 16; clone size: -; CDR3 DNA: TGTGCCAGCAGCCTAACAGGGAATGTTCGTGGAAACACCATATATTTT; CDR3 protein: CASSLTGNVRGNTIYF
J gene: TRBJ1-4; D gene: TRBD1; V gene: TRBV9; CDR3 length: 13; clone size: -; CDR3 DNA: TGTGCCAGCAGCGCCACAGGGGGCGAAAAACTGTTTTTT; CDR3 protein: CASSATGGEKLFF
J gene: TRBJ2-1; D gene: TRBD2; V gene: TRBV19; CDR3 length: 13; clone size: -; CDR3 DNA: TGTGCCAGTAGACGGGAGGGCCTCAATGAGCAGTTCTTC; CDR3 protein: CASRREGLNEQFF
J gene: TRBJ2-5; D gene: TRBD1; V gene: TRBV19; CDR3 length: 14; clone size: -; CDR3 DNA: TGTGCCAGTAGTCAGGGGACAGGCACGAAGACCCAGTACTTC; CDR3 protein: CASSQGTGTKTQYF
J gene: TRBJ2-7; D gene: -; V gene: TRBV21-1; CDR3 length: 16; clone size: -; CDR3 DNA: TGTGCCAGCAGCAATTCCGGGACAGGGTTCTACTACGAGCAGTACTTC; CDR3 protein: CASSNSGTGFYYEQYF
J gene: TRBJ2-2; D gene: TRBD1; V gene: TRBV14; CDR3 length: 13; clone size: -; CDR3 DNA: TGTGCCAGCAGCCAGACAGGGCCCGGGGAGCTGTTTTTT; CDR3 protein: CASSQTGPGELFF
J gene: TRBJ1-3; D gene: TRBD1; V gene: TRBV15; CDR3 length: 18; clone size: -; CDR3 DNA: TGTGCCACCAGCAGACCTCTAGACAGGGACTTCTCTGGAAACACCATATATTTT; CDR3 protein: CATSRPLDRDFSGNTIYF
J gene: TRBJ2-2; D gene: TRBD1; V gene: TRBV5-1; CDR3 length: 15; clone size: once; CDR3 DNA: TGCGCCAGCAGCTTCCAGGGGGCGCGAGCCGGGGAGCTGTTTTTT; CDR3 protein: CASSFQGARAGELFF
J gene: TRBJ1-1; D gene: -; V gene: TRBV7-9; CDR3 length: 14; clone size: -; CDR3 DNA: TGTGCCAGCAGCTTAGATACAGTGAACACTGAAGCTTTCTTT; CDR3 protein: CASSLDTVNTEAFF
J gene: TRBJ1-2; D gene: TRBD1; V gene: TRBV4-1; CDR3 length: 15; clone size: -; CDR3 DNA: TGCGCCAGCAGCCCGCCGGGACAGGGGATCTATGGCTACACCTTC; CDR3 protein: CASSPPGQGIYGYTF
J gene: TRBJ2-1; D gene: -; V gene: TRBV3-1/TRBV3-2; CDR3 length: 13; clone size: -; CDR3 DNA: TGTGCCAGCGGTTCAGGCCCCTACAATGAGCAGTTCTTC; CDR3 protein: CASGSGPYNEQFF
J gene: TRBJ1-4; D gene: TRBD1; V gene: TRBV2; CDR3 length: 15; clone size: -; CDR3 DNA: TGTGCCAGCAGTGCGGACAGGGGACCTAATGAAAAACTGTTTTTT; CDR3 protein: CASSADRGPNEKLFF
J gene: TRBJ2-5; D gene: TRBD2; V gene: TRBV28; CDR3 length: 16; clone size: -; CDR3 DNA: TGTGCCAGCAGTTTATTTCCCGGACTAGCATCCGAGACCCAGTACTTC; CDR3 protein: CASSLFPGLASETQYF
J gene: TRBJ2-7; D gene: -; V gene: TRBV5-1; CDR3 length: 17; clone size: -; CDR3 DNA: TGCGCCAGCAGCTCGGCCCCCAACGGACAGAGCTCCTACGAGCAGTACTTC; CDR3 protein: CASSSAPNGQSSYEQYF
J gene: TRBJ2-1; D gene: TRBD2; V gene: TRBV5-5; CDR3 length: 15; clone size: -; CDR3 DNA: TGTGCCAGCAGCCTTGACGGGGGGGATAACAATGAGCAGTTCTTC; CDR3 protein: CASSLDGGDNNEQFF
J gene: TRBJ2-5; D gene: -; V gene: TRBV6-1; CDR3 length: 11; clone size: once; CDR3 DNA: TGTGCCAGTGGGGGGGCGGAGACCCAGTACTTC; CDR3 protein: CASGGAETQYF
J gene: TRBJ1-5; D gene: -; V gene: TRBV9; CDR3 length: 14; clone size: -; CDR3 DNA: TGTGCCAGCAGCCCCGGCGGGGGCAATCAGCCCCAGCATTTT; CDR3 protein: CASSPGGGNQPQHF
J gene: TRBJ1-4; D gene: -; V gene: TRBV7-6; CDR3 length: 17; clone size: -; CDR3 DNA: TGTGCCAGCAGCTTACGGTCCTCCCTAAACTCTAATGAAAAACTGTTTTTT; CDR3 protein: CASSLRSSLNSNEKLFF
J gene: TRBJ2-3; D gene: TRBD1; V gene: TRBV6-5; CDR3 length: 15; clone size: -; CDR3 DNA: TGTGCCAGCAGTTACTCGACAGGACAGGAAGATACGCAGTATTTT; CDR3 protein: CASSYSTGQEDTQYF
J gene: TRBJ1-1; D gene: -; V gene: TRBV6-5; CDR3 length: 12; clone size: -; CDR3 DNA: TGTGCCAGCTCAAGAGGGATCACTGAAGCTTTCTTT; CDR3 protein: CASSRGITEAFF
J gene: TRBJ1-5; D gene: -; V gene: TRBV6-5; CDR3 length: 13; clone size: -; CDR3 DNA: TGTGCCAGCGGTTCGGAGAGCAATCAGCCCCAGCATTTT; CDR3 protein: CASGSESNQPQHF
J gene: TRBJ2-5; D gene: -; V gene: TRBV28; CDR3 length: 17; clone size: -; CDR3 DNA: TGTGCCAGCAGCCCCGCCCAAGCCACCGCGTACCAAGAGACCCAGTACTTC; CDR3 protein: CASSPAQATAYQETQYF
J gene: TRBJ1-2; D gene: -; V gene: TRBV27; CDR3 length: 13; clone size: -; CDR3 DNA: TGTGCCAGCAGGGGGCAGGGCGGCTATGGCTACACCTTC; CDR3 protein: CASRGQGGYGYTF
J gene: TRBJ2-3; D gene: -; V gene: TRBV7-8; CDR3 length: 16; clone size: -; CDR3 DNA: TGTGCCAGCAGCTTAGTTGAGGGCCATGGCACAGATACGCAGTATTTT; CDR3 protein: CASSLVEGHGTDTQYF
J gene: TRBJ2-4; D gene: TRBD2; V gene: TRBV19; CDR3 length: 17; clone size: -; CDR3 DNA: TGTGCCAGTAGTACTACCTTAGCGGGAGTAGCCAAAAACATTCAGTACTTC; CDR3 protein: CASSTTLAGVAKNIQYF
J gene: TRBJ2-7; D gene: TRBD2; V gene: TRBV28; CDR3 length: 15; clone size: few; CDR3 DNA: TGTGCCAGCAGCTCCGGGACTAGCGTTTCCTACGAGCAGTACTTC; CDR3 protein: CASSSGTSVSYEQYF
J gene: TRBJ1-2; D gene: -; V gene: TRBV15; CDR3 length: 14; clone size: -; CDR3 DNA: TGTGCCACCAGCAGCCGCGGGAATACTTATGGCTACACCTTC; CDR3 protein: CATSSRGNTYGYTF
J gene: TRBJ2-5; D gene: TRBD2; V gene: TRBV10-2; CDR3 length: 16; clone size: -; CDR3 DNA: TGCGCCAGCAGTCCCTTCTTACTAGCGGGAGGGGAGACCCAGTACTTC; CDR3 protein: CASSPFLLAGGETQYF
J gene: TRBJ2-1; D gene: -; V gene: TRBV24-1; CDR3 length: 14; clone size: -; CDR3 DNA: TGTGCCACCAGTGAGAGGGGGAGCTACAATGAGCAGTTCTTC; CDR3 protein: CATSERGSYNEQFF
J gene: TRBJ1-4; D gene: TRBD1; V gene: TRBV5-1; CDR3 length: 15; clone size: -; CDR3 DNA: TGCGCCAGCAGCTTGGTTCCGACAGGGAATGAAAAACTGTTTTTT; CDR3 protein: CASSLVPTGNEKLFF
J gene: TRBJ2-3; D gene: -; V gene: TRBV11-3; CDR3 length: 13; clone size: -; CDR3 DNA: TGTGCCAGCAGCTTAGACCAGGGCCATACGCAGTATTTT; CDR3 protein: CASSLDQGHTQYF
J gene: TRBJ2-3; D gene: TRBD1; V gene: TRBV5-1; CDR3 length: 15; clone size: -; CDR3 DNA: TGCGCCAGCCTATACCGGGACAGTACCACAGATACGCAGTATTTT; CDR3 protein: CASLYRDSTTDTQYF
J gene: TRBJ2-2; D gene: -; V gene: TRBV11-2; CDR3 length: 16; clone size: -; CDR3 DNA: TGTGCCAGCAGCTTAGCGGCAGGGACGAACACCGGGGAGCTGTTTTTT; CDR3 protein: CASSLAAGTNTGELFF
J gene: TRBJ1-1; D gene: -; V gene: TRBV30; CDR3 length: 15; clone size: -; CDR3 DNA: TGTGCCTGGAGTCTCGACCCGGTGGGGCGCGTCCCAGCTTTCTTT; CDR3 protein: CAWSLDPVGRVPAFF
J gene: TRBJ2-7; D gene: TRBD1; V gene: TRBV4-1; CDR3 length: 19; clone size: -; CDR3 DNA: TGCGCCAGCAGCCAAGTAGGACAGGGGTTTTCCACAGGCCCCTACGAGCAGTACTTC; CDR3 protein: CASSQVGQGFSTGPYEQYF
J gene: TRBJ1-4; D gene: -; V gene: TRBV28; CDR3 length: 16; clone size: -; CDR3 DNA: TGTGCCAGCAGTTTGGGGGAGGCTCCTGAATTCAGAAAACTGTTTTTT; CDR3 protein: CASSLGEAPEFRKLFF